This passage covers 6 T cell receptor beta chains from one sample sequenced in a study of blood T cell repertoires in COVID-19. The protocol was immunoSEQ multiplex PCR, while the TCRdb copy is restricted to in-frame clones and leaves out a portion. The sample consists of 190,000 or so clones, around 82% of them appearing once. The sequenced sample was PBMCs or T cells enriched from blood (not recorded which). The receptors were sampled from a man aged 35 to 55 who had recovered from COVID-19.

The chain couples TRBV11-3 to TRBJ1-1, with D possibly being TRBD1 (5 bases). Deletions cut 1 base from V and 10 bases from J, with 13 bases between. The CDR3 length is 13 residues. Germline CDR1 is SGHNT and CDR2 is YENEEA. This chain's CDR3 is CASSLGQGGVAFF. DNA of the CDR3: TGTGCCAGCAGCTTAGGGCAGGGAGGAGTAGCTTTCTTT.

The V call is TRBV7-9, the J call TRBJ2-1, with 7 positions matching TRBD1. This CDR3 contains 15 residues. J was trimmed by 2 bases and V by 4 bases; bases with no gene match: 5. Germline V CDR1 and CDR2: SEHNR, FQNEAQ (reference sequence). As DNA, the CDR3 is TGTGCCAGCAGCTCCCGGGACAGTGCCTACAATGAGCAGTTCTTC. This translates into CASSSRDSAYNEQFF.

This clone has only a few counts. J is TRBJ2-7 and V is TRBV18; 9 bases map to TRBD2. The CDR3 runs to 16 residues. Germline V gene data show CDR1 as KGHSH and CDR2 as LQKENI. V gave up 1 base and J gave up 0 bases; unmatched junction bases: 4. The CDR3 nucleotides read TGTGCCAGCTCACCACAGTCGACTAGCGGCTCCTACGAGCAGTACTTC. Amino acids: CASSPQSTSGSYEQYF.

The chain recombines TRBV6-1 with TRBJ1-2, with D possibly matching TRBD1 (5 bases). The germline V gene has CDR1 MNHNS and CDR2 SASEGT. V was trimmed by 3 bases and J by 4 bases, leaving 12 bases between them. CDR3 length: 14 residues. The CDR3 here is CASSEELGLYGYTF. The CDR3 DNA is TGTGCCAGCAGTGAGGAACTGGGACTCTATGGCTACACCTTC.

The V gene is TRBV6-9, the J gene TRBJ2-7; D is unclear. The V gene's germline CDR1 is MNHGY and CDR2 SVAAGI. V shed 11 bases and J shed 4 bases, with 6 bases lying between them. The CDR3 extends over 9 amino acids. The CDR3 spells CASPYEQYF. The CDR3, as DNA: TGTGCCTCCCCGTACGAGCAGTACTTC.

V gene TRBV6-5 combines with J gene TRBJ1-1; 11 bases fit TRBD1. Germline lookup yields CDR1 MNHEY and CDR2 SVGAGI. The J segment lost 11 bases and the V segment lost 7 bases, leaving 9 bases of the junction unmatched. The CDR3 totals 13 residues. This CDR3 reads CASKQRTGGYAFF. CDR3 bases: TGTGCCAGCAAACAGAGGACAGGGGGCTACGCTTTCTTT.